This T cell receptor (beta chain) came from a study of neoadjuvant anti-PD-1 for oral cavity cancer. Study-level background: Most patients had three to four biweekly doses of 3 mg/kg nivolumab before resection.

Here immunoSEQ multiplex PCR was the method, and the copy in TCRdb shows in-frame clones only, minus some. Among several thousand clones listed, over 50% were seen once. As for time point: after neoadjuvant nivolumab, at surgical resection. The CDR3 extends over 15 amino acids. Germline V CDR1 and CDR2: LNHNV, YYDKDF (reference sequence). V lost 0 bases and J lost 12, with 17 bases in between. The sequencing used PBMCs, collected after nivolumab (anti-PD-1) treatment. The source of this sequence is a person between 35 and 79 years old with oral cavity squamous cell carcinoma. The genes are TRBV15 and TRBJ1-4; no reliable D call. This CDR3 is CATSRERRPEGELFF. CDR3 DNA: TGTGCCACCAGCAGAGAGAGGCGGCCGGAGGGCGAACTGTTTTTT.